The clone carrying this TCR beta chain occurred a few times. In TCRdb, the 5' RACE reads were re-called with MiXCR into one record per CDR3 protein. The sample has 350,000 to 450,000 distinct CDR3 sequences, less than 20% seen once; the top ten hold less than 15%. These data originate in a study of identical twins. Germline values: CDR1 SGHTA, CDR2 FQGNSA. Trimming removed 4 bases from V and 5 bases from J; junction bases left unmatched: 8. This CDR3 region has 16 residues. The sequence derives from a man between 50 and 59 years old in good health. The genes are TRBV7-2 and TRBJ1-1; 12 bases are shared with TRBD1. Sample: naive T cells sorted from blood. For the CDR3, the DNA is TGTGCCAGCAGCTGGGGGACAGGGGGCGCCGGAACTGAAGCTTTCTTT. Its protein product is CASSWGTGGAGTEAFF.